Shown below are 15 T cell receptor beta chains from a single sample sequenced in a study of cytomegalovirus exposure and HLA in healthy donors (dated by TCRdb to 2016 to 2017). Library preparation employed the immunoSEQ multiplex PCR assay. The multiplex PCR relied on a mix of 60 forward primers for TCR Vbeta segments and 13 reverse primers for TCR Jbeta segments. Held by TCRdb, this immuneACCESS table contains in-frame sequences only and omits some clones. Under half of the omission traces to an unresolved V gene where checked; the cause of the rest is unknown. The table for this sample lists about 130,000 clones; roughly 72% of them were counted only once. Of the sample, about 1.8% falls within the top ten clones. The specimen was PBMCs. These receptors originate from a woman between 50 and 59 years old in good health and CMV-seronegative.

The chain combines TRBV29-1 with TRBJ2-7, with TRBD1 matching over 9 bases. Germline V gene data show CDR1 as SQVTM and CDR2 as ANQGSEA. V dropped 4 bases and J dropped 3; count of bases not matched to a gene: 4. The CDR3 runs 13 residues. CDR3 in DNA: TGCAGCGTTGTCCGGGACAGGGACTACGAGCAGTACTTC. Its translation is CSVVRDRDYEQYF.

The CDR3 here is CASSVAGLLDEQYF. The CDR3 DNA reads TGTGCCAGCAGCGTAGCAGGGCTTTTGGACGAGCAGTACTTC. The gene calls are TRBV9 and TRBJ2-7; a possible D gene is TRBD1 (5 bases). Trimming removed 0 bases at V and 5 bases at J, with 12 bases between. Germline CDR1 SGDLS, CDR2 YYNGEE. This CDR3 has 14 amino acids.

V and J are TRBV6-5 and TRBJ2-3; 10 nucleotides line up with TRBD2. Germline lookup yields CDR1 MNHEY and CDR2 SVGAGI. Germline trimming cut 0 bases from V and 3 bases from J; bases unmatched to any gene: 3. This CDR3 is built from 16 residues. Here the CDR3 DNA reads TGTGCCAGCAGTTACTCCGGGACTAGCGCTACAGATACGCAGTATTTT. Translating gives CASSYSGTSATDTQYF.

The CDR3 reads CASSLGRVGTEAFF. CDR3 DNA: TGTGCCAGCAGCCTGGGCAGGGTGGGCACTGAAGCTTTCTTT. This sequence joins TRBV7-3 and TRBJ1-1, with D tentatively TRBD1 (5 bases). V lost 5 bases, J lost 4 bases, and 14 bases lay in between. From germline, CDR1 is SGHTA and CDR2 FQGTGA. CDR3 length: 14 amino acids.

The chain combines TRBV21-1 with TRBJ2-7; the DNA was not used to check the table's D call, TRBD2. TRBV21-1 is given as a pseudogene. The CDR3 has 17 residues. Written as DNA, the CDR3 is TGTGCCAGCAGCAAACCCTCTAGCGTGACAGAACCATACGAGCAGTACTTC. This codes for CASSKPSSVTEPYEQYF.

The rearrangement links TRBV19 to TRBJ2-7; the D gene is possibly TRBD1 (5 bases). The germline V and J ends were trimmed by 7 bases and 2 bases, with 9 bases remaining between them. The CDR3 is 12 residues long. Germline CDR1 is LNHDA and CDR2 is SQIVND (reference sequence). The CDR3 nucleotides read TGTGCCAGTACCAGGGTCACCTACGAGCAGTACGTC. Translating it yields CASTRVTYEQYV.

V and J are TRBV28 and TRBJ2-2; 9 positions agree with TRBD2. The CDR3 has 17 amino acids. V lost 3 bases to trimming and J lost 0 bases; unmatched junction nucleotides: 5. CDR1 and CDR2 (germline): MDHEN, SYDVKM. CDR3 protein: CASSLTRLAANTGELFF. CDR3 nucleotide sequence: TGTGCCAGCAGTTTGACCAGACTAGCGGCGAACACCGGGGAGCTGTTTTTT.

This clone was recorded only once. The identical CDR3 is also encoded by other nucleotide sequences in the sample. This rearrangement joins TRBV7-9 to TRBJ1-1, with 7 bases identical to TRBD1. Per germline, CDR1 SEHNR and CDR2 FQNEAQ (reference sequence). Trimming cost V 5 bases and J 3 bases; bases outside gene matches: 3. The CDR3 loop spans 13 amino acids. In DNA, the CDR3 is TGTGCCAGCAGCCTCCAGGGGGACACTGAAGCTTTCTTT. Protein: CASSLQGDTEAFF.

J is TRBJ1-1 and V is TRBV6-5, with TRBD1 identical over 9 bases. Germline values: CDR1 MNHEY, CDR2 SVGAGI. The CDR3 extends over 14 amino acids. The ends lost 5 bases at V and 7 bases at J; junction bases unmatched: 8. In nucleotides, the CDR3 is TGTGCCAGCAGTCGTCCCGGACAGGGGATTGAAGCTTTCTTT. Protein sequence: CASSRPGQGIEAFF.

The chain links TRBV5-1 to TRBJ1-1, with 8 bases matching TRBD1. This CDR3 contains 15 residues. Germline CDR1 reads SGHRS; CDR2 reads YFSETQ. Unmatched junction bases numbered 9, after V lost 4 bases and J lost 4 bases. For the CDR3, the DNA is TGCGCCAGCAGCGTGGAGAACAGGGGGTCCACTGAAGCTTTCTTT. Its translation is CASSVENRGSTEAFF.

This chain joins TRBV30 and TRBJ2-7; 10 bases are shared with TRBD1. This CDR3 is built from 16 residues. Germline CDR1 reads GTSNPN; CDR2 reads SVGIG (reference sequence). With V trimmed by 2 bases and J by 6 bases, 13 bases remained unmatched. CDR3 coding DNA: TGTGCCTGGAGTCCTATAGGGGACAGGGGAACCATCGAGCAGTACTTC. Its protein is CAWSPIGDRGTIEQYF.

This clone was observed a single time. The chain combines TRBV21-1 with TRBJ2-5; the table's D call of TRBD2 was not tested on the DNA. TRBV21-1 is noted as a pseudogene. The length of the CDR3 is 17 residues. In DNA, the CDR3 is TGTGCCAGCAGCATGTCAGCGGGGGAAGGGCGGCAAGAGACCCAGTACTTC. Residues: CASSMSAGEGRQETQYF.

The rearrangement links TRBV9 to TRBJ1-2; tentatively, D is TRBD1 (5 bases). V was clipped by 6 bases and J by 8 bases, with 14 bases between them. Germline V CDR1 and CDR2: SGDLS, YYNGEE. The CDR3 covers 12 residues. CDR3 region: CASTRDSGGYTF. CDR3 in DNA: TGTGCCAGCACCCGGGACTCTGGCGGCTACACCTTC.

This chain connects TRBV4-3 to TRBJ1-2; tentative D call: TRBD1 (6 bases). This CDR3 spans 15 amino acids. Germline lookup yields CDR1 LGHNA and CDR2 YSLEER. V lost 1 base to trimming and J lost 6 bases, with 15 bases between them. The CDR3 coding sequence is TGCGCCAGCAGCCAAGCTGCCAGGGGCGCAGATGGCTACACCTTC. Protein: CASSQAARGADGYTF.

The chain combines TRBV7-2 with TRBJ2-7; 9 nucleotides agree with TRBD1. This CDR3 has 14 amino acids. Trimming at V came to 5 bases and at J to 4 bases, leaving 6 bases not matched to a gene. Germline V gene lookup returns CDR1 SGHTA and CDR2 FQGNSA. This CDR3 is CASSVRDREYEQYF. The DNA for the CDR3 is TGTGCCAGCAGCGTCCGGGACAGGGAATACGAGCAGTACTTC.